Each of the 23 T cell receptor beta chains below was sequenced from the same sample in a study of cytomegalovirus exposure and HLA in healthy donors. It was with 60 Vbeta and 13 Jbeta primers that the PCR ran. The method was immunoSEQ multiplex PCR; TCRdb's version includes in-frame clones alone and lacks a portion of them. Here the sample spans around 69,000 clones, about 73% being singletons. What was sequenced was PBMCs. Receptor source: a woman between 50 and 59 years old in good health and CMV-seropositive.

This chain uses TRBV6-1 with TRBJ2-1, with D perhaps TRBD1 (8 bases). There are 14 residues in the CDR3. Trimming took 6 bases from V and 7 from J, leaving 16 bases between them. Germline CDR1 MNHNS, CDR2 SASEGT. CDR3 nucleotide sequence: TGTGCCAGCAGCACAGGGGGGGACCTAAATGAGCAGTTCTTC. As protein: CASSTGGDLNEQFF.

The V call is TRBV28, the J call TRBJ2-7; 7 nucleotides line up with TRBD2. With V trimmed by 9 bases and J by 2 bases, 10 bases remained unmatched. In germline, CDR1 is MDHEN, CDR2 SYDVKM. The CDR3 contains 14 residues. This chain's CDR3 is CASMVREVAYEQYF. The CDR3 DNA reads as TGTGCCAGTATGGTACGGGAGGTCGCCTACGAGCAGTACTTC.

This clone has a single count. The chain joins TRBV2 to TRBJ2-7, with 9 bases matching TRBD1. Trimming removed 6 bases from V and 4 bases from J; junction bases left unmatched: 7. CDR3 length: 14 residues. The germline V gene has CDR1 SNHLY and CDR2 FYNNEI. CDR3: CASRLEQGAYEQYF. CDR3 nucleotides: TGTGCCAGCAGATTGGAACAGGGGGCTTACGAGCAGTACTTC.

The rearrangement links TRBV2 to TRBJ1-1, with 11 bases that match TRBD1. This CDR3 is built from 15 residues. Germline values: CDR1 SNHLY, CDR2 FYNNEI. J lost 5 bases, V lost 5 bases, and 7 bases had no gene match. CDR3 in DNA: TGTGCCAGCAGTCGAACCGGACAGGGGGCAACTGAAGCTTTCTTT. It translates to CASSRTGQGATEAFF.

The chain carries TRBV4-3 and TRBJ2-7, with 7 bases identical to TRBD2. The CDR3 is made up of 15 amino acids. Germline CDR1 LGHNA, CDR2 YSLEER. The junction had 6 bases not matched to a gene; V was cut back by 1 base and J by 3 bases. CDR3 protein: CASSQVFASGYEQYF. The CDR3 DNA reads as TGCGCCAGCAGCCAAGTCTTCGCTAGCGGCTACGAGCAGTACTTC.

The table lists this clone with a count of one. The chain combines TRBV10-1 with TRBJ2-2; the match to TRBD1 covers 8 bases. Germline loops: CDR1 WNHNN, CDR2 SYGVQD (reference sequence). J gave up 3 bases and V 3 bases, and 3 bases lay outside the gene matches. The CDR3 length is 15 residues. The CDR3 loop reads CASSDSGGDTGELFF. Written as DNA, the CDR3 is TGCGCCAGCAGTGATTCAGGGGGCGACACCGGGGAGCTGTTTTTT.

The genes are TRBV10-3 and TRBJ2-3, with 9 bases fitting TRBD1. The CDR3 has 15 residues. The germline gives CDR1 ENHRY, CDR2 SYGVKD. V trimming: 3 bases; J trimming: 2 bases; junction bases outside the gene matches: 3. DNA for the CDR3: TGTGCCATCAGTGACTTACAGGGGGCCACAGATACGCAGTATTTT. Its translation: CAISDLQGATDTQYF.

This chain links TRBV4-3 with TRBJ2-3; possible D gene TRBD2, 6 bases. Germline lookup yields CDR1 LGHNA and CDR2 YSLEER. The length of the CDR3 is 16 residues. The V end lost 2 bases, the J end lost 0 bases, and 12 bases lay between the germline ends. CDR3 residues: CASSQPAGSSTDTQYF. CDR3 coding DNA: TGCGCCAGCAGCCAACCTGCGGGGTCTAGCACAGATACGCAGTATTTT.

The V and J genes are TRBV28 and TRBJ1-1, with 7 bases matching TRBD1. The V segment lost 7 bases and the J segment 1 base; nucleotides outside the gene matches: 12. CDR3 length: 16 amino acids. Germline CDR1 and CDR2: MDHEN and SYDVKM. In DNA form, the CDR3 reads TGTGCCAGCAAGAGTTTGGGCAGGGGGGAGAACACTGAAGCTTTCTTT. This sequence encodes CASKSLGRGENTEAFF.

The rearrangement links TRBV4-3 to TRBJ2-3, with 10 bases aligning to TRBD2. V trimming: 0 bases; J trimming: 6 bases; junction bases outside the gene matches: 9. This CDR3 has 17 residues. CDR1 and CDR2 from the germline V gene are LGHNA and YSLEER. The DNA of the CDR3 is TGCGCCAGCAGCCAAGAGGGTCGAGCGGGGGGGGCCGATACGCAGTATTTT. It translates to CASSQEGRAGGADTQYF.

The CDR3 coding sequence is TGTGCCAGCAGCTTCCGACCTTCCGGGACATACGATCAGCCCCAGCATTTT. Protein sequence: CASSFRPSGTYDQPQHF. The J gene is TRBJ1-5, the V gene TRBV7-7; the D gene is possibly TRBD1 (6 bases). The CDR3 covers 17 residues. Germline V gene lookup returns CDR1 SSHAT and CDR2 FNYEAQ (reference sequence). Trimming cost V 3 bases and J 5 bases, with 20 bases left between them.

The J gene is TRBJ2-3, the V gene TRBV10-1; no clear D. The ends were cut back, 4 bases at V and 3 bases at J, with 14 bases in the middle. Germline lookup yields CDR1 WNHNN and CDR2 SYGVQD (reference sequence). The CDR3 length is 15 residues. CDR3 amino acids: CASSGASSRTDTQYF. The CDR3 DNA sequence: TGCGCCAGCAGTGGAGCATCATCTAGGACAGATACGCAGTATTTT.

In its sample, this clone ranks as medium-sized. The rearrangement links TRBV27 to TRBJ2-3; possibly TRBD2 for D (6 bases). V gave up 5 bases and J gave up 6 bases, with 21 bases separating them. The CDR3 loop spans 16 amino acids. Germline-derived CDR1 and CDR2 are MNHEY and SMNVEV (reference sequence). The CDR3 nucleotides are TGTGCCAGCAGTGGACTTTACGGGGGAGGTTCGGATACGCAGTATTTT. Protein product: CASSGLYGGGSDTQYF.

The J gene is TRBJ1-5, the V gene TRBV10-3, with D unresolved. CDR1 and CDR2 (germline): ENHRY, SYGVKD. The CDR3 has 12 amino acids. Trimming cost V 2 bases and J 5 bases, with 4 bases left between them. CDR3: CAISEIDQPQHF. The DNA of the CDR3 is TGTGCCATCAGTGAGATAGATCAGCCCCAGCATTTT.

This clone was counted a single time. Other DNA sequences in the sample encode the same CDR3. This chain links TRBV5-1 with TRBJ1-4; perhaps TRBD1 as D (5 bases). Trimming took 2 bases from V and 0 from J, leaving 5 bases between them. From germline, CDR1 is SGHRS and CDR2 YFSETQ. The CDR3 covers 14 residues. CDR3 loop: CASSLGATNEKLFF. The CDR3 DNA is TGCGCCAGCAGCTTAGGGGCAACTAATGAAAAACTGTTTTTT. Full variable domain (missing parts from reference TRBV5-1 and TRBJ1-4): KAGVTQTPRYLIKTRGQQVTLSCSPISGHRSVSWYQQTPGQGLQFLFEYFSETQRNKGNFPGRFSGRQFSNSRSEMNVSTLELGDSALYLCASSLGATNEKLFFGSGTQLSVL.

The J gene is TRBJ2-1, the V gene TRBV28; 7 bases are shared with TRBD2. Losses at the gene ends were 6 bases for V and 9 bases for J; bases not matched to a gene: 11. The CDR3 consists of 14 residues. Germline-derived CDR1 and CDR2 are MDHEN and SYDVKM. CDR3 DNA: TGTGCCAGCAGCCCCTCGGATGGGGGGGGTGAGCAGTTCTTC. Translating gives CASSPSDGGGEQFF.

The V and J genes are TRBV6-5 and TRBJ2-5; 8 bases fit TRBD1. This CDR3 contains 13 residues. Germline V gene sequence: CDR1 MNHEY, CDR2 SVGAGI. Trimming cost V 5 bases and J 5 bases; bases outside gene matches: 4. The chain's CDR3 is CASSGTGGETQYF. In DNA, the CDR3 is TGTGCCAGCAGTGGAACAGGGGGGGAGACCCAGTACTTC.

This chain connects TRBV7-2 to TRBJ1-4; tentatively, D is TRBD1 (5 bases). CDR1 is SGHTA, CDR2 FQGNSA, per germline. The CDR3 contains 15 residues. V was pared by 0 bases and J by 5 bases, with 10 bases between. The CDR3 sequence is CASSLAGAGNEKLFF. The CDR3 DNA is TGTGCCAGCAGCTTAGCAGGGGCAGGCAATGAAAAACTGTTTTTT.

The rearrangement joins TRBV6-1 to TRBJ1-4, with TRBD1 identical over 7 bases. The CDR3 contains 14 residues. The trim removed 5 bases at V and 8 bases at J, leaving 8 bases unmatched. CDR1 is MNHNS and CDR2 is SASEGT in the germline V gene. The CDR3 is CASSIRQGGEKLFF. CDR3 DNA sequence: TGTGCCAGCAGTATAAGACAGGGTGGAGAAAAACTGTTTTTT.

This chain joins TRBV15 and TRBJ1-5, with 7 bases matching TRBD1. CDR1 and CDR2 (germline): LNHNV, YYDKDF (reference sequence). V lost 5 bases and J lost 4; bases outside the gene matches: 8. The CDR3 spans 15 residues. As DNA, the CDR3 is TGTGCCACCAGCCAGGACAGGACCCCAAATCAGCCCCAGCATTTT. Protein sequence: CATSQDRTPNQPQHF.

The DNA of the CDR3 is TGTGCCAGCAGTGATAAGGGACACACCTACGAGCAGTACTTC. This encodes CASSDKGHTYEQYF. V and J are TRBV2 and TRBJ2-7, with a tentative D call TRBD1 (6 bases). CDR3 length equals 14 residues. The germline V gene encodes CDR1 SNHLY and CDR2 FYNNEI. V lost 3 bases and J lost 2, with 11 bases in between.

The chain joins TRBV11-2 to TRBJ2-1; perhaps TRBD2 as D (5 bases). Trimming cost V 5 bases and J 5 bases, with 19 bases left between them. The V gene's germline CDR1 is SGHAT and CDR2 FQNNGV. The CDR3 extends over 16 amino acids. The CDR3 region is CASSPRTLRWHNEQFF. In nucleotides, the CDR3 is TGTGCCAGCAGCCCGCGGACTCTACGCTGGCACAATGAGCAGTTCTTC. Together with reference TRBV11-2 and TRBJ2-1, the CDR3 gives the full variable domain: EAGVAQSPRYKIIEKRQSVAFWCNPISGHATLYWYQQILGQGPKLLIQFQNNGVVDDSQLPKDRFSAERLKGVDSTLKIQPAKLEDSAVYLCASSPRTLRWHNEQFFGPGTRLTVL.

This chain connects TRBV9 to TRBJ1-2, with D possibly TRBD1 on 5 matching bases. The CDR3 has 13 residues. V was cut by 4 bases and J by 8 bases, with 15 bases left in between. Germline V gene sequence: CDR1 SGDLS, CDR2 YYNGEE. This chain's CDR3 is CASSPTGVRGYTF. CDR3 DNA: TGTGCCAGCAGCCCTACAGGTGTGAGGGGCTACACCTTC.